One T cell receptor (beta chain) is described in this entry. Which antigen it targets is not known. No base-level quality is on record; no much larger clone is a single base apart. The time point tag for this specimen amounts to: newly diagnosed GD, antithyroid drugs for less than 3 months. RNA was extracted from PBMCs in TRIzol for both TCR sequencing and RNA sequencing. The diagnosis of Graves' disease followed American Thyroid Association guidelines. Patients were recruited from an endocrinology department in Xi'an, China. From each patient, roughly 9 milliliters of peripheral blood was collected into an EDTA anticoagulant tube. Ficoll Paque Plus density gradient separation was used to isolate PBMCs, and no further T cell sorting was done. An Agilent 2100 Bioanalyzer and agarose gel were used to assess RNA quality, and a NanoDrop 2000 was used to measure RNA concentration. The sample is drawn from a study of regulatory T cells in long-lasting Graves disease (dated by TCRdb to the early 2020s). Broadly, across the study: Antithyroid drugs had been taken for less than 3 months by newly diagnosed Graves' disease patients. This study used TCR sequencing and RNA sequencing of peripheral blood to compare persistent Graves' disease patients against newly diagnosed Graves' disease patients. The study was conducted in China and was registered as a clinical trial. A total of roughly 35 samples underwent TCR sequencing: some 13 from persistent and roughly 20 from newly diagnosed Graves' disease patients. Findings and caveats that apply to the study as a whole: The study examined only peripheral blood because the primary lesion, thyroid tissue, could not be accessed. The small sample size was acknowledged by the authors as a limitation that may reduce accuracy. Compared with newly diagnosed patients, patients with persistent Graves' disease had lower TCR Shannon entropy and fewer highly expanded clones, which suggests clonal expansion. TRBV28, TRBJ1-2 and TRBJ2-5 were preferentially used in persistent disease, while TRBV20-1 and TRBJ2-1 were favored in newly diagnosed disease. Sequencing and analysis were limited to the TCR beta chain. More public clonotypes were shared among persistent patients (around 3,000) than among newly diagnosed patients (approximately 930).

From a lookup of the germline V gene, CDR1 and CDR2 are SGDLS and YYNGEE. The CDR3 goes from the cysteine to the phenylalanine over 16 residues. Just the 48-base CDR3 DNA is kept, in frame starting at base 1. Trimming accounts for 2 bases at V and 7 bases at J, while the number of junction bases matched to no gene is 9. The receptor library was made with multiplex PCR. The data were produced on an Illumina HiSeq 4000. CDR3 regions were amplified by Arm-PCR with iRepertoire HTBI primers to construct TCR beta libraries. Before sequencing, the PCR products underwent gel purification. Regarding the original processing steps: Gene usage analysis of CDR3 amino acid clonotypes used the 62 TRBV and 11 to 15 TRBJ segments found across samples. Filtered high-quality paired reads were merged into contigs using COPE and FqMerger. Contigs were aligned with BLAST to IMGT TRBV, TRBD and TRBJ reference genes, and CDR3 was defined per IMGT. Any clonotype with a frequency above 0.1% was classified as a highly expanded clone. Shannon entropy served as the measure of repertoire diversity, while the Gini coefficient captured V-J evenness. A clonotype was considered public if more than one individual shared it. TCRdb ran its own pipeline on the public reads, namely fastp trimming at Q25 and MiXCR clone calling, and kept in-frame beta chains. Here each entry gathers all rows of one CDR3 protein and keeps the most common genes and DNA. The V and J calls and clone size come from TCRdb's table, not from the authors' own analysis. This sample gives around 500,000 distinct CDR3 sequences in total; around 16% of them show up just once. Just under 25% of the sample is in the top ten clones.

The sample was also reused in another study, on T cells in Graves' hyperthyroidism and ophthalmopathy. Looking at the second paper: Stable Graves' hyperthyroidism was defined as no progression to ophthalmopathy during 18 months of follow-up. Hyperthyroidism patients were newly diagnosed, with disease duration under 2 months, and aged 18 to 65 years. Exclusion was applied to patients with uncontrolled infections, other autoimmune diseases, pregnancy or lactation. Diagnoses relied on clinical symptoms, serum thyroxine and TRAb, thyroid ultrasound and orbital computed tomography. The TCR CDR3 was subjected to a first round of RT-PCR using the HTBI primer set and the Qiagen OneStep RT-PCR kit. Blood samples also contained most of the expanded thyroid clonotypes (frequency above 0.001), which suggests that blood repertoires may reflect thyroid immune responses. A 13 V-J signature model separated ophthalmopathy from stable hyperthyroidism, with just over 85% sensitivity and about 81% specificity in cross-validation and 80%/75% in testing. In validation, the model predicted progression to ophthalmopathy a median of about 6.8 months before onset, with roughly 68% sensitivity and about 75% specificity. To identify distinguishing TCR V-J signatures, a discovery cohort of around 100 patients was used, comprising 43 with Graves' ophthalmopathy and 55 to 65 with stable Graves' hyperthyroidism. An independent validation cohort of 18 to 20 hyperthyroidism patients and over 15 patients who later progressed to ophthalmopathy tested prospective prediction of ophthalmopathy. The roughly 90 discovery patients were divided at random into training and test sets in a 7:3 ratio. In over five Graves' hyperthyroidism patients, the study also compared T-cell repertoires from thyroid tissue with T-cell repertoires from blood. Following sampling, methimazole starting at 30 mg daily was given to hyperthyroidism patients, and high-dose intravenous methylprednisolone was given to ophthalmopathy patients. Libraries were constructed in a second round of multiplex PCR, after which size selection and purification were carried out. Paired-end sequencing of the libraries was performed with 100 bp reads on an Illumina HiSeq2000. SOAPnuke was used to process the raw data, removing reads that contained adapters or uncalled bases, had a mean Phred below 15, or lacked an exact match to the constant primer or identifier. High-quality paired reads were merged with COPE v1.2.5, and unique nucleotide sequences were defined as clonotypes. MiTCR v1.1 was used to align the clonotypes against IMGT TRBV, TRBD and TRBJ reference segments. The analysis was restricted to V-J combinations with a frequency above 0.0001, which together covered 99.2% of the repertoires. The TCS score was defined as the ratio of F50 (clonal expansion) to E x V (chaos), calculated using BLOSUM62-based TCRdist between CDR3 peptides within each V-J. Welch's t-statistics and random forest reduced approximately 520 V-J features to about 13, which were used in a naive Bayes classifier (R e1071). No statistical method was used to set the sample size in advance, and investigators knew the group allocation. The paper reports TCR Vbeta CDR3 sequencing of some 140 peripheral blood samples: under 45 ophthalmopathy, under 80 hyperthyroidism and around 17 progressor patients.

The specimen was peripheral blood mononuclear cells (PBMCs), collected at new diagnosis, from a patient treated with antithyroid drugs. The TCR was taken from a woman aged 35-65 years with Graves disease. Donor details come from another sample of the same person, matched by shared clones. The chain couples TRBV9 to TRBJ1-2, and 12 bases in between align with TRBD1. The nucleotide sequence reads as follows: TGTGCCAGCAGCGTGGGACAGGGGGCGATTCAGGGTGGCTACACCTTC. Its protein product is CASSVGQGAIQGGYTF. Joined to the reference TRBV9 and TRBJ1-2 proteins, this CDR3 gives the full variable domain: DSGVTQTPKHLITATGQRVTLRCSPRSGDLSVYWYQQSLDQGLQFLIQYYNGEERAKGNILERFSAQQFPDLHSELNLSSLELGDSALYFCASSVGQGAIQGGYTFGSGTRLTVV.